The 2 T cell receptor beta chains in this list originate from one sample, sequenced in a study of beta chain features in type 1 diabetes. The study reverse transcribed the entire isolated RNA, so it sequenced expressed TCRB transcripts. TCRdb's copy holds only in-frame clones and misses some; the assay was immunoSEQ multiplex PCR. The data hold a few hundred thousand clones, with approximately 11% observed a single time. Material: naive CD4+ T cells from blood. The origin of the receptors is a woman in her thirties in good health.

This chain joins TRBV2 and TRBJ2-5; the match to TRBD2 covers 7 bases. Trimming took 8 bases from V and 1 from J; bases not matched to a gene: 10. There are 15 residues in the CDR3. Germline CDR1 reads SNHLY; CDR2 reads FYNNEI. In DNA form, the CDR3 reads TGTGCCAGCTTAGGGACTACCAAACTCCAAGAGACCCAGTACTTC. Its translation: CASLGTTKLQETQYF.

The CDR3 bases are TGTGCCAGCAGCGCCGGGAGTCCCTCTGGAAACACCATATATTTT. Protein product: CASSAGSPSGNTIYF. The chain joins TRBV9 to TRBJ1-3; no clear D. CDR1 is SGDLS, CDR2 YYNGEE, per germline. Trimming cost V 3 bases and J 0 bases, with 10 bases left between them. The CDR3 loop spans 15 amino acids.